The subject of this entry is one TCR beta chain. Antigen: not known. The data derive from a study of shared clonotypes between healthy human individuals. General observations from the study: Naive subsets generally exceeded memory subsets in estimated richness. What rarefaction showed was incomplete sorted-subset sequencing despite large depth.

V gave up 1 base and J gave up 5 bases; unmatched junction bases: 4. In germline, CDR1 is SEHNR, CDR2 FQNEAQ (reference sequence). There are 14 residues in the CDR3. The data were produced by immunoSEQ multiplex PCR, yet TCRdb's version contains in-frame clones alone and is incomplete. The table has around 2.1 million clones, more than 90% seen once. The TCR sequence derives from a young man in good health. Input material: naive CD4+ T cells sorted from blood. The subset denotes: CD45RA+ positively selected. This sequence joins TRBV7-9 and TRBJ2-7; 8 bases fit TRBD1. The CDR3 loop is CASSLGDRYHEQYF. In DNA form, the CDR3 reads TGTGCCAGCAGCTTAGGGGACAGGTACCACGAGCAGTACTTC.